The text below deals with one T cell receptor beta chain. Its antigen is as yet unknown. These data come from a study of cytomegalovirus exposure and HLA in healthy donors. Overall study context: In a previous analysis, around 120 million unique TCR beta sequences were found from about 179 million T cells. Study-wide results and caveats: TCR beta chains numbering more than 150 were designated cytomegalovirus-associated.

This CDR3 has 12 amino acids. The germline V and J ends were trimmed by 8 bases and 3 bases, with 10 bases remaining between them. Germline V gene sequence: CDR1 MNHNY, CDR2 SVGAGI (reference sequence). The PCR was carried out with 60 Vbeta primers and 13 Jbeta primers. TCRdb's copy holds only in-frame clones and misses some; the assay was immunoSEQ multiplex PCR. The table records over 200,000 clones, roughly 68% of them present only once. This chain joins TRBV6-6 and TRBJ1-2; D might be TRBD1 (5 bases). The sequenced material came from PBMCs. The receptor was isolated from a man aged 35 to 55 in good health and CMV-seropositive. For the CDR3, the DNA is TGTGCCAGCCGGGGCGGGGACTATGGCTACACCTTC. Amino acid sequence: CASRGGDYGYTF.